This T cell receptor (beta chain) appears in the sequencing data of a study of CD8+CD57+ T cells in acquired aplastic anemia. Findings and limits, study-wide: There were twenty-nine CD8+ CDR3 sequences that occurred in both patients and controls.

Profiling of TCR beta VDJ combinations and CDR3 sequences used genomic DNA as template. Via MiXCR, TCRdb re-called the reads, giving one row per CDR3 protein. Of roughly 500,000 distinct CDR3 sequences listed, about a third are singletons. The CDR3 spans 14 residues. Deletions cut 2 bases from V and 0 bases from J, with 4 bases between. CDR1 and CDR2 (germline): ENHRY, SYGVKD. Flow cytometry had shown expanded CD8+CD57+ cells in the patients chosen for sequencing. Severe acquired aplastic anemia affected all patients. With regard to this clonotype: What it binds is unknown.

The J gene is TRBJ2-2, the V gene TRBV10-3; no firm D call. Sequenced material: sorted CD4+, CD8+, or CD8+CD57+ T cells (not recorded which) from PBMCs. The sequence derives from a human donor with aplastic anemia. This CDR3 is CAISEGANTGELFF. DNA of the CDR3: TGTGCCATCAGTGAGGGAGCGAACACCGGGGAGCTGTTTTTT.